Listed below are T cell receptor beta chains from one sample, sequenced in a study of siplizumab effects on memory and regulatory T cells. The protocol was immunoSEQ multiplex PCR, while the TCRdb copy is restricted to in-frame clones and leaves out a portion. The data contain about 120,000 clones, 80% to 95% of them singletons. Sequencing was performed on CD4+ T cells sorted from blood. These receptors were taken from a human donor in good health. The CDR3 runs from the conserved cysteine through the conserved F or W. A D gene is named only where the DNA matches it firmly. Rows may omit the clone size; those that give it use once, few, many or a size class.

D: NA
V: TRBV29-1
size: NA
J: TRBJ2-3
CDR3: CSVAPRYTDTQYF
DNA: TGCAGCGTTGCCCCAAGATACACAGATACGCAGTATTTT

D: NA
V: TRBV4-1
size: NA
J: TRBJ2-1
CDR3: CASSQEGLLVNEQFF
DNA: TGCGCCAGCAGCCAAGAGGGCCTCTTAGTGAATGAGCAGTTCTTC

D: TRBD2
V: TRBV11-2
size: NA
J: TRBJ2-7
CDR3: CASSSIAGTSWEQYF
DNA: TGTGCCAGCAGCTCCATAGCGGGGACTTCCTGGGAGCAGTACTTC

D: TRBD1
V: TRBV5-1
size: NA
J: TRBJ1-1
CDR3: CASSLTGAGTEAFF
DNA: TGCGCCAGCAGCCTGACAGGGGCGGGGACTGAAGCTTTCTTT

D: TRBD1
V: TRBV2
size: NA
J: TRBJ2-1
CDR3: CASPDRASYNEQFF
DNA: TGTGCCAGCCCAGACAGGGCGTCCTACAATGAGCAGTTCTTC

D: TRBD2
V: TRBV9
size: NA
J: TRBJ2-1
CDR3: CASSVGASGRRLDEQFF
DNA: TGTGCCAGCAGCGTAGGGGCTAGCGGGAGGCGTCTCGATGAGCAGTTCTTC

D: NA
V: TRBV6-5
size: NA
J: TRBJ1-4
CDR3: CASSYGKGREKLFF
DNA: TGTGCCAGCAGTTACGGGAAAGGCAGGGAAAAACTGTTTTTT

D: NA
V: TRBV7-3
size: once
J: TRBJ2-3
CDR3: CASSSLGGGLSTDTQYF
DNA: TGTGCCAGCAGCTCACTCGGAGGAGGACTATCCACAGATACGCAGTATTTT

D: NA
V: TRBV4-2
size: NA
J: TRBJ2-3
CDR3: CASSQQTANPITTDTQYF
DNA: TGTGCCAGCAGCCAACAAACAGCGAACCCGATTACCACAGATACGCAGTATTTT

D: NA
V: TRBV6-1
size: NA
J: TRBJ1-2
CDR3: CASPYGYTF
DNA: TGTGCCTCCCCTTATGGCTACACCTTC

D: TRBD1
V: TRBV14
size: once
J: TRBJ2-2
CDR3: CASSQWDRDTGELFF
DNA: TGTGCCAGCAGCCAATGGGACAGGGACACCGGGGAGCTGTTTTTT

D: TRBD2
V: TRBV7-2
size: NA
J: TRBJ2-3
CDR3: CASSRGSGATADTQYF
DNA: TGTGCCAGCTCAAGGGGTAGCGGGGCGACGGCAGATACGCAGTATTTT

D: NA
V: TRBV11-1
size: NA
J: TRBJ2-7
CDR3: CASSLSAGRYEQYF
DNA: TGTGCCAGCAGCTTAAGCGCAGGGCGCTACGAGCAGTACTTC

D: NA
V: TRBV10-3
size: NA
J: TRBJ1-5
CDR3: CAISESGHSNQPQHF
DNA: TGTGCCATCAGTGAGTCGGGCCACAGCAATCAGCCCCAGCATTTT

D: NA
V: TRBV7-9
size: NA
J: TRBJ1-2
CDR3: CASTRGAGGGSTNYGYTF
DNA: TGTGCCAGCACAAGGGGGGCTGGAGGCGGTTCGACTAACTATGGCTACACCTTC

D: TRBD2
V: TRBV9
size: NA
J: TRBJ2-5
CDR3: CASSVERGGKGMDTQETQYF
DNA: TGTGCCAGCAGCGTAGAGCGGGGGGGCAAAGGTATGGATACTCAAGAGACCCAGTACTTC

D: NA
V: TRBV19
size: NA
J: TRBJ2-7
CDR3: CASSAHSGSSEQYF
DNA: TGTGCCAGTAGCGCTCACTCCGGGAGCAGCGAGCAGTACTTC

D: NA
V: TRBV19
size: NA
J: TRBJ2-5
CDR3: CARGTRGRPPGETQYF
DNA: TGTGCCAGGGGTACCCGAGGCAGGCCGCCCGGAGAGACCCAGTACTTC

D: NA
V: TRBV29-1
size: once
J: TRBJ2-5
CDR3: CSVEQGAKTQYF
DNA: TGCAGCGTTGAACAGGGCGCAAAGACCCAGTACTTC

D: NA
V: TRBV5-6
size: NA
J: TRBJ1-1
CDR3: CASSLTGRYTEAFF
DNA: TGTGCCAGCAGCTTGACAGGGAGGTACACTGAAGCTTTCTTT

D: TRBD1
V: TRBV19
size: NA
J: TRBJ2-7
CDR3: CASSIIAGTGIPYEQYF
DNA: TGTGCCAGTAGTATTATAGCCGGGACAGGAATTCCCTACGAGCAGTACTTC

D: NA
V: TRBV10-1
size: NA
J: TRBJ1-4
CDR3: CASSERATNEKLFF
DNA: TGCGCCAGCAGTGAGAGGGCGACTAATGAAAAACTGTTTTTT

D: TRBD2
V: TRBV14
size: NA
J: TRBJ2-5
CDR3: CASSPLGLAGAERRYF
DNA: TGTGCCAGCAGCCCCTTGGGACTAGCGGGAGCCGAGCGTAGGTACTTC

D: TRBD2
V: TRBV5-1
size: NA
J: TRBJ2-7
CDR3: CASSTARLAGEYEQYF
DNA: TGCGCCAGCAGCACCGCTCGACTAGCGGGAGAGTACGAGCAGTACTTC

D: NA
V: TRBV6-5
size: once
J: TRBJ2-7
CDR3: CASSGPYEQYF
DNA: TGTGCCAGCTCTGGCCCCTACGAGCAGTACTTC

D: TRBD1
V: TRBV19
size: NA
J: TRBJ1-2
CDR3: CASTTGTGTRNYGYTF
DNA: TGTGCCAGTACCACCGGGACAGGCACTCGAAACTATGGCTACACCTTC

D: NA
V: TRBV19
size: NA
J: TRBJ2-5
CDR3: CASSIQGWGETQYF
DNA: TGTGCCAGTAGTATTCAGGGATGGGGAGAGACCCAGTACTTC

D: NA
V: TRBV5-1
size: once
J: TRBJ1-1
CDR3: CASSLEVLNTEAFF
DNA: TGCGCCAGCAGCTTGGAGGTCTTGAACACTGAAGCTTTCTTT

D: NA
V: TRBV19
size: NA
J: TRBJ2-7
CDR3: CASSIVGGRRYEQYF
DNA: TGTGCCAGTAGTATAGTTGGGGGTAGGAGGTACGAGCAGTACTTC

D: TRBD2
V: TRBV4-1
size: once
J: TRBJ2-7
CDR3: CASSQYTSGSYSYEQYF
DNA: TGCGCCAGCAGCCAGTACACTAGCGGGAGTTACTCCTACGAGCAGTACTTC

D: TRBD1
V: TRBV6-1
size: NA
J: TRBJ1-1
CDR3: CASSPLHRDRAEAFF
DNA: TGTGCCAGCAGCCCACTACACCGGGACAGGGCTGAAGCTTTCTTT

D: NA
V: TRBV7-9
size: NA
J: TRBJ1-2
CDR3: CASSLGWDYGYTF
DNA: TGTGCCAGCAGCTTAGGGTGGGATTATGGCTACACCTTC

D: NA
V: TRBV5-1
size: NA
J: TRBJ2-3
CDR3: CASSISGALADTQYF
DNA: TGCGCCAGCAGCATTTCCGGGGCCCTAGCAGATACGCAGTATTTT

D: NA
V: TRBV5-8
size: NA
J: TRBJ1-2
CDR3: CASSASSGVRNYGYTF
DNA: TGTGCCAGCAGCGCTTCTTCAGGGGTCCGCAACTATGGCTACACCTTC

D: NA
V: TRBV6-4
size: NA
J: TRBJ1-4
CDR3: CASSATAGPQGKLFF
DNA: TGTGCCAGCAGTGCCACGGCGGGCCCCCAGGGAAAACTGTTTTTT

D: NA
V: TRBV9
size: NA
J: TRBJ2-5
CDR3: CASSGEGGRGTQYF
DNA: TGTGCCAGCAGCGGGGAAGGTGGACGGGGGACCCAGTACTTC

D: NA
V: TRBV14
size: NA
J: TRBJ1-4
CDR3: CASSPGQITNEKLFF
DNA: TGTGCCAGCAGCCCGGGACAAATAACTAATGAAAAACTGTTTTTT

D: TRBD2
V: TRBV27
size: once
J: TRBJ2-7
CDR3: CASSLSGLAPEQYF
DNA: TGTGCCAGCAGTTTATCCGGACTAGCGCCCGAGCAGTACTTC

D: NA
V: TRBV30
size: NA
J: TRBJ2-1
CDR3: CAWDGTFLLEQFF
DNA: TGTGCCTGGGACGGGACATTCCTCCTCGAGCAGTTCTTC

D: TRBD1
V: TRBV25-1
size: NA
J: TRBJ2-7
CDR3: CASSEDHPGQSSYEQYF
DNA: TGTGCCAGCAGTGAAGACCACCCGGGACAGAGTTCCTACGAGCAGTACTTC

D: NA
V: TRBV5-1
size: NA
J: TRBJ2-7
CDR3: CASSLASGAYEQYF
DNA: TGCGCCAGCAGCTTGGCCTCAGGGGCTTACGAGCAGTACTTC

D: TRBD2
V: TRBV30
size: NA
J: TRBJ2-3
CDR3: CAWSSLAGAADTQYF
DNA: TGTGCCTGGAGCTCACTAGCGGGAGCGGCAGATACGCAGTATTTT

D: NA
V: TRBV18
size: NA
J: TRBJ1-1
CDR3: CASAGSGGGVTEAFF
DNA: TGTGCCAGCGCAGGATCCGGGGGGGGAGTAACTGAAGCTTTCTTT

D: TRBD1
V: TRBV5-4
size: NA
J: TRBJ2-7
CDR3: CASSQDRGGDEQYF
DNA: TGTGCCAGCAGCCAGGACAGGGGCGGAGACGAGCAGTACTTC

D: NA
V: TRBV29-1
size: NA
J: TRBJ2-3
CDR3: CSARGATDTQYF
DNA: TGCAGCGCCAGGGGGGCCACAGATACGCAGTATTTT

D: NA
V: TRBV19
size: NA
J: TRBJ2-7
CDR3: CASGKQVLYEQYF
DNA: TGTGCCAGTGGAAAACAGGTCCTCTACGAGCAGTACTTC

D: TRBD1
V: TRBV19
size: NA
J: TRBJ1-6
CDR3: CASSMPGQGSSSPLHF
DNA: TGTGCCAGTAGTATGCCGGGACAGGGAAGTAGTTCACCCCTCCACTTT

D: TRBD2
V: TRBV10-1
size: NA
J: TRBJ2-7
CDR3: CASSESPTSGIPYEQYF
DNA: TGCGCCAGCAGTGAGTCACCGACTAGCGGGATTCCCTACGAGCAGTACTTC

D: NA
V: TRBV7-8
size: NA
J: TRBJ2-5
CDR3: CASSLVRGSEQETQYF
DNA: TGTGCCAGCAGCTTAGTACGAGGCTCCGAGCAAGAGACCCAGTACTTC

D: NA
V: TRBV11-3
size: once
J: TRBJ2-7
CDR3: CASSSQRDGHYEQYF
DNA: TGTGCCAGCAGCTCTCAAAGGGACGGACACTACGAGCAGTACTTC

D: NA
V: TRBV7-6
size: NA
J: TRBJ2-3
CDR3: CASSLETGRADTQYF
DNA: TGTGCCAGCAGCTTAGAGACAGGGAGGGCAGATACGCAGTATTTT

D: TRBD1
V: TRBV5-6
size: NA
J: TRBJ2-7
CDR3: CASSVAGTGIGEQYF
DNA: TGTGCCAGCAGCGTAGCCGGGACAGGGATTGGCGAGCAGTACTTC

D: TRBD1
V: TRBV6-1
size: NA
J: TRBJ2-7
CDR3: CASREGGSSSYEQYF
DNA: TGTGCCAGCAGGGAAGGGGGCTCCAGCTCCTACGAGCAGTACTTC

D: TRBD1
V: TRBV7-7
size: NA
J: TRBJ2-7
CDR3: CASSPGTGATEQYF
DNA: TGTGCTAGCAGCCCCGGGACAGGGGCTACCGAGCAGTACTTC

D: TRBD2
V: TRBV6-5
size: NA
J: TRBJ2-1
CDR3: CASRSGTSGRPEQFF
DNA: TGTGCCAGCAGGTCCGGGACTAGCGGGAGGCCTGAGCAGTTCTTC

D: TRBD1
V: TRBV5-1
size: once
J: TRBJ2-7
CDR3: CASPPRQGDFNEQYF
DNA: TGCGCCAGCCCCCCCCGACAGGGGGATTTCAACGAGCAGTACTTC

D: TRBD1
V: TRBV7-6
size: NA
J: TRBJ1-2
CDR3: CASARDRGSGSGYTF
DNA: TGTGCCAGCGCCAGGGACAGGGGGTCGGGTAGTGGCTACACCTTC

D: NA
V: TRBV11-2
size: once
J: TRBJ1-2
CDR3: CASSPRTNERGYTF
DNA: TGTGCCAGCAGCCCCCGCACGAATGAACGGGGCTACACCTTC

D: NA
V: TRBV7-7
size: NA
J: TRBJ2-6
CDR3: CASSGATGRTGANVLTF
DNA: TGTGCCAGCAGCGGGGCGACAGGGAGGACTGGGGCCAACGTCCTGACTTTC